These 19 T cell receptor beta chains were all obtained from the same sample, sequenced in a study of T cells in Graves' hyperthyroidism and ophthalmopathy. TCR beta CDR3 region amplification was performed from RNA transcripts. The TCR CDR3 was amplified in a first-round RT-PCR using the HTBI primer set. TCRdb reprocessed the multiplex PCR reads via MiXCR and lists one record per CDR3 protein. The table shows a few hundred thousand distinct CDR3 sequences, with around a sixth occurring only once. The sample consisted of blood. The receptors originated from a woman between 18 and 30 years old with Graves' hyperthyroidism.

The chain recombines TRBV18 with TRBJ1-1; 8 nucleotides align to TRBD1. Trimming cost V 6 bases and J 2 bases; bases outside gene matches: 11. The CDR3 contains 16 residues. In germline, CDR1 is KGHSH, CDR2 LQKENI. CDR3 nucleotide sequence: TGTGCCAGCTCCCCTAGTGGACAGGGCGAAAACACTGAAGCTTTCTTT. Its protein product is CASSPSGQGENTEAFF.

This clonotype was picked up many times. V is TRBV20-1 and J is TRBJ2-3, with 12 bases matching TRBD2. V was clipped by 3 bases and J by 3 bases; unmatched bases: 10. The germline V gene encodes CDR1 DFQATT and CDR2 SNEGSKA (reference sequence). This CDR3 has 17 amino acids. CDR3 protein: CSARTSGRVLITDTQYF. CDR3 in DNA: TGCAGTGCTAGGACTAGCGGGAGAGTCCTCATTACAGATACGCAGTATTTT.

This clonotype has ten or more counts. CDR3 protein: CASSAEGLAGGPNDEQYF. In nucleotides, the CDR3 is TGCGCCAGCAGCGCTGAGGGACTAGCGGGGGGGCCTAACGACGAGCAGTACTTC. This rearrangement joins TRBV5-1 to TRBJ2-7, with 16 positions matching TRBD2. Losses at the gene ends were 4 bases for V and 5 bases for J; bases not matched to a gene: 12. Germline CDR1 reads SGHRS; CDR2 reads YFSETQ. The CDR3 extends over 18 amino acids.

This clonotype was picked up a small number of times. The gene calls are TRBV18 and TRBJ2-1, with D perhaps being TRBD1 or TRBD2 (5 bases each). The germline V gene has CDR1 KGHSH and CDR2 LQKENI. V was cut by 6 bases and J by 0 bases, with 15 bases left in between. This CDR3 is 16 amino acids long. Here the CDR3 reads CASSRTGRSSYNEQFF. The DNA for the CDR3 is TGTGCCAGCTCCCGGACGGGACGGAGCTCCTACAATGAGCAGTTCTTC.

Worth noting for this clonotype: At one of its ends the junction is not consistent with the germline gene, which may arise from a read error. DNA for the CDR3: TGCGCCAGCAGCTTGGAACAGGACTCCTTGAGCTCCTACGAGCAGTACTTC. Translation: CASSLEQDSLSSYEQYF. The chain combines TRBV11-2 with TRBJ2-7; D is possibly TRBD1 or TRBD2 (5 bases each). The CDR3 runs 17 residues. Germline CDR1 SGHAT, CDR2 FQNNGV.

This clonotype was detected only a few times. V is TRBV19 and J is TRBJ2-1; D call uncertain. There are 13 residues in the CDR3. CDR1 is LNHDA, CDR2 SQIVND, per germline (reference sequence). Trimming cost V 2 bases and J 2 bases, with 4 bases left between them. The CDR3 coding sequence is TGTGCCAGTAGTATAAAGACCTACAATGAGCAGTTCTTC. Translated, it gives CASSIKTYNEQFF.

The table lists this clonotype with a few counts. V gene TRBV29-1 combines with J gene TRBJ2-7; 7 bases match TRBD1. CDR1 and CDR2 (germline): SQVTM, ANQGSEA. After removal of 6 bases from V and 2 bases from J, the junction contained 7 bases not matched to a gene. The CDR3 contains 13 residues. The CDR3 protein is CSVQTGTAYEQYF. CDR3 nucleotide sequence: TGCAGCGTGCAAACCGGGACAGCCTACGAGCAGTACTTC.

The chain links TRBV11-2 to TRBJ2-7, with D perhaps being TRBD1 or TRBD2 (6 bases each). CDR1 and CDR2 (germline): SGHAT, FQNNGV. Trimming cost V 5 bases and J 4 bases, with 18 bases left between them. The CDR3 is made up of 15 amino acids. DNA for the CDR3: TGTGCCAGCAGCCTTGGGACAACGGCGGGGTACGAGCAGTACTTC. Translated, it gives CASSLGTTAGYEQYF.

This clonotype was picked up a small number of times. One junction end does not reproduce the germline sequence, and a read error may be involved. The chain has TRBV3-1 and TRBJ1-6; D is perhaps TRBD1 (6 bases). The CDR3 has 18 amino acids. Germline CDR1 LGHDT, CDR2 YNNKEL (reference sequence). CDR3 sequence reads: CASSQDPGQYSYNPPLHF. DNA for the CDR3: TGTGCCAGCAGCCAAGACCCCGGACAGTACTCCTATAATCCACCCCTCCACTTT. The entire variable domain, with the rest obtained from reference TRBV3-1 and TRBJ1-6, is as follows: DTAVSQTPKYLVTQMGNDKSIKCEQNLGHDTMYWYKQDSKKFLKIMFSYNNKELIINETVPNRFSPKSPDKAHLNLHINSLELGDSAVYFCASSQDPGQYSYNPPLHFGNGTRLTVT.

This clonotype was recorded at least ten times. CDR3 sequence: CSVKGGGAVALGNEQFF. The CDR3 DNA reads TGCAGCGTTAAGGGCGGGGGGGCCGTCGCATTAGGAAATGAGCAGTTCTTC. The chain combines TRBV29-1 with TRBJ2-1, with TRBD2 matching over 9 bases. This CDR3 is built from 17 residues. Germline CDR1 and CDR2: SQVTM and ANQGSEA. After removal of 5 bases from V and 7 bases from J, the junction contained 18 bases not matched to a gene.

At least ten counts were recorded for this clonotype. V is TRBV2 and J is TRBJ2-7; perhaps D is TRBD1 or TRBD2 (5 bases each). CDR3 size: 13 residues. The V gene's germline CDR1 is SNHLY and CDR2 FYNNEI. V was trimmed by 0 bases and J by 3 bases, leaving 6 bases between them. Here the CDR3 reads CASSEAGVYEQYF. The DNA for the CDR3 is TGTGCCAGCAGTGAAGCGGGGGTCTACGAGCAGTACTTC. Filled out from reference TRBV2 and TRBJ2-7, the complete variable domain reads EPEVTQTPSHQVTQMGQEVILRCVPISNHLYFYWYRQILGQKVEFLVSFYNNEISEKSEIFDDQFSVERPDGSNFTLKIRSTKLEDSAMYFCASSEAGVYEQYFGPGTRLTVT.

This clonotype was seen repeatedly, ten times or more. The chain recombines TRBV12-3 or TRBV12-4 with TRBJ1-2, with D uncertain. V was shortened by 5 bases and J by 8 bases, with 15 bases between the two germline ends. The CDR3 has 13 residues. CDR3 sequence reads: CASSEYRFGGYTF. The CDR3 nucleotides are TGTGCCAGCAGTGAGTACCGGTTTGGAGGCTACACCTTC.

The chain links TRBV6-2 or TRBV6-3 to TRBJ2-1; 13 nucleotides align to TRBD2. Germline CDR1 MNHEY, CDR2 SVGEGT. CDR3 length equals 15 residues. V shed 7 bases and J 4 bases; nucleotides not matched to a gene: 4. The CDR3 coding sequence is TGTGCCAGCAAAGCACTAGCGGGAGGGTACAATGAGCAGTTCTTC. This codes for CASKALAGGYNEQFF.

This clonotype was counted at least ten times. The V call is TRBV7-2, the J call TRBJ2-7; D is undetermined. Germline CDR1 reads SGHTA; CDR2 reads FQGNSA. There are 13 residues in the CDR3. V gave up 3 bases and J gave up 4 bases, with 10 bases separating them. CDR3 amino acids: CASSFQIIYEQYF. The CDR3 DNA follows: TGTGCCAGCAGCTTCCAGATTATATACGAGCAGTACTTC.

This sequence joins TRBV20-1 and TRBJ2-1; D is ambiguous. Deletions cut 0 bases from V and 3 bases from J, with 15 bases between. The germline V gene has CDR1 DFQATT and CDR2 SNEGSKA (reference sequence). The CDR3 consists of 16 residues. CDR3 amino acids: CSAREAKGLNYNEQFF. For the CDR3, the DNA is TGCAGTGCTAGAGAAGCTAAGGGATTAAACTACAATGAGCAGTTCTTC.

This clonotype was recorded many times. CDR3 region: CASSYKRNTEAFF. CDR3 in DNA: TGTGCCAGCAGTTATAAGAGGAACACTGAAGCTTTCTTT. This chain connects TRBV6-1 to TRBJ1-1; no clear D. The V gene lost 5 bases and the J gene lost 1 base, with 8 bases spanning the gap. This CDR3 has 13 residues. CDR1 and CDR2 (germline): MNHNS, SASEGT.

This clonotype was seen many times. This chain joins TRBV12-3 or TRBV12-4 and TRBJ1-2; TRBD1 matches 9 bases. The CDR3 consists of 14 residues. V shed 5 bases and J 5 bases; nucleotides not matched to a gene: 6. As DNA, the CDR3 is TGTGCCAGCAGTCCTACAGGGGGCGGATATGGCTACACCTTC. Its protein is CASSPTGGGYGYTF.

This clonotype came up many times. V and J are TRBV29-1 and TRBJ1-5; D gene uncertain. V dropped 4 bases and J dropped 2 bases, with 6 bases sitting between them. The germline V gene encodes CDR1 SQVTM and CDR2 ANQGSEA. CDR3 length equals 12 residues. CDR3 in amino acids: CSVVEGNQPQHF. CDR3 coding DNA: TGCAGCGTTGTGGAGGGCAATCAGCCCCAGCATTTT. The entire variable domain, with the rest obtained from reference TRBV29-1 and TRBJ1-5, is as follows: SAVISQKPSRDICQRGTSLTIQCQVDSQVTMMFWYRQQPGQSLTLIATANQGSEATYESGFVIDKFPISRPNLTFSTLTVSNMSPEDSSIYLCSVVEGNQPQHFGDGTRLSIL.

This clonotype appeared a single time. The V gene is TRBV18, the J gene TRBJ2-1; TRBD2 matches 7 bases. This CDR3 spans 12 amino acids. Germline-derived CDR1 and CDR2 are KGHSH and LQKENI. The CDR3 DNA is TGTGTCTCGGGGAGGGATTACAATGAGCAGTTCTTC. Translated, it gives CVSGRDYNEQFF.